This entry lists 11 T cell receptor beta chains sequenced from one sample in a study of shared clonotypes between healthy human individuals (dated by TCRdb to the early 2020s). Library prep was done by the immunoSEQ multiplex PCR assay. Sourced from immuneACCESS, this table was stored by TCRdb with only in-frame sequences that have V and J called. A share of the clones is absent; for the studies checked, an unresolved V gene accounts for under half, and the remainder has no known explanation. This sample gives some 1.4 million clones in total; roughly 95% of them show up just once. Clones ranked in the top ten supply roughly 1.1% of the sample. The sequenced sample was naive CD4+ T cells sorted from blood. The intended sense of this specimen's cell subset or site label: CD45RA+ positively selected. These receptors were obtained from a man aged 30 to 39 in good health.

This sequence joins TRBV27 and TRBJ2-7, with TRBD2 matching over 9 bases. CDR1 and CDR2 from the germline V gene are MNHEY and SMNVEV (reference sequence). V shed 9 bases, J shed 5 bases, and the junction held 8 bases outside the gene matches. The CDR3 has 13 residues. In nucleotides, the CDR3 is TGTGCCAGGTCTAGCGGGAAGGTAAACGAGCAGTACTTC. Protein sequence: CARSSGKVNEQYF.

The V and J genes are TRBV19 and TRBJ2-1; D perhaps matches TRBD2 (7 bases). The CDR3 consists of 16 residues. Looked up from germline, CDR1 is LNHDA and CDR2 is SQIVND (reference sequence). Trimming stripped 0 bases from V and 5 bases from J, with 14 bases between. The CDR3 sequence: CASSIDRGGTNNEQFF. CDR3 bases: TGTGCCAGTAGTATAGATAGGGGAGGGACAAACAATGAGCAGTTCTTC.

The genes are TRBV4-1 and TRBJ2-3; D gene ambiguous. Germline values: CDR1 MGHRA, CDR2 YSYEKL. V dropped 2 bases and J dropped 4 bases, with 13 bases sitting between them. CDR3 length: 15 amino acids. CDR3: CASSQRLVSADTQYF. Here the CDR3 DNA reads TGCGCCAGCAGCCAAAGGCTAGTATCGGCAGATACGCAGTATTTT.

The chain carries TRBV29-1 and TRBJ2-5, with D uncertain. The V and J ends lost 4 bases and 1 base respectively, with 7 bases between them. Germline CDR1 SQVTM, CDR2 ANQGSEA. CDR3 length equals 12 residues. The CDR3 nucleotides read TGCAGCGTTGGGTACAGCCAAGAGACCCAGTACTTC. Translation: CSVGYSQETQYF.

The DNA of the CDR3 is TGTGCCATCGGCGGCAAAAATGGCTACACCTTC. Its translation: CAIGGKNGYTF. The chain couples TRBV10-3 to TRBJ1-2, with D unresolved. This CDR3 spans 11 amino acids. Looked up from germline, CDR1 is ENHRY and CDR2 is SYGVKD. V was trimmed by 8 bases and J by 6 bases, leaving 10 bases between them.

V usage is TRBV10-3 and J usage is TRBJ2-3, with 10 bases matching TRBD2. CDR3 length: 16 residues. CDR1 ENHRY and CDR2 SYGVKD come from the germline V gene. V lost 7 bases, J lost 3 bases, and 10 bases stayed unmatched. This CDR3 is CAINRLAGALTDTQYF. In DNA, the CDR3 is TGTGCCATCAATCGGCTAGCGGGAGCTCTGACAGATACGCAGTATTTT.

The chain is built from TRBV5-1 and TRBJ2-7; D unresolved. The CDR3 extends over 12 amino acids. In germline, CDR1 is SGHRS, CDR2 YFSETQ. Trimming stripped 1 base from V and 7 bases from J, with 9 bases between. The chain's CDR3 is CASSLNPPEQYF. The CDR3 bases are TGCGCCAGCAGCTTGAACCCGCCGGAGCAGTACTTC.

The table lists this clone with a few counts. This chain uses TRBV28 with TRBJ2-1; TRBD1 matches at 12 bases. Germline V CDR1 and CDR2: MDHEN, SYDVKM. The CDR3 is 14 residues long. Trimming removed 8 bases from V and 7 bases from J; junction bases left unmatched: 6. Here the CDR3 reads CASAGTGGSNEQFF. CDR3 DNA: TGTGCCAGCGCCGGGACAGGGGGCTCGAATGAGCAGTTCTTC.

The rearrangement joins TRBV6-6 to TRBJ2-5, with 9 bases fitting TRBD2. CDR1 and CDR2 (germline): MNHNY, SVGAGI (reference sequence). Trimming at V came to 6 bases and at J to 2 bases, leaving 7 bases not matched to a gene. CDR3 length equals 15 residues. CDR3 sequence: CASSYSGRKQETQYF. Written as DNA, the CDR3 is TGTGCCAGCAGCTATAGCGGGAGAAAACAAGAGACCCAGTACTTC.

V is TRBV15 and J is TRBJ2-3; D possibly corresponds to TRBD2 (5 bases). V was clipped by 3 bases and J by 6 bases, with 13 bases between them. The CDR3 runs 14 residues. Germline loops: CDR1 LNHNV, CDR2 YYDKDF (reference sequence). CDR3 region: CATSRTRGYDTQYF. For the CDR3, the DNA is TGTGCCACCAGCAGGACACGGGGTTATGATACGCAGTATTTT.

The chain is built from TRBV6-6 and TRBJ1-1, with unresolved D. V shed 0 bases and J shed 6 bases, with 14 bases lying between them. Germline V gives CDR1 MNHNY, CDR2 SVGAGI (reference sequence). CDR3 length: 15 amino acids. The CDR3 DNA is TGTGCCAGCAGTTACTCCGGTCTCTTAGACGCTGAAGCTTTCTTT. Its protein product is CASSYSGLLDAEAFF.